The clone carrying this TCR beta chain was found a few times. Its antigen is not identified. This sample was taken from a study of regulatory T cells in long-lasting Graves disease. Study-level results: For persistent Graves' patients, TCR diversity was lower than for newly diagnosed ones.

Trimming removed 0 bases from V and 2 bases from J, with 14 bases in between. Germline V gene lookup returns CDR1 LNHDA and CDR2 SQIVND (reference sequence). The CDR3 is 18 residues long. As to time point: newly diagnosed GD, antithyroid drugs for less than 3 months. Extracted RNA from PBMCs served as the source of the TCR library. In building TCR beta libraries, iRepertoire HTBI primers were used together with Arm-PCR of CDR3 regions. In the authors' methods: Analysis of the samples identified roughly 62 TRBV and around 15 TRBJ segments. TCRdb processed the multiplex PCR reads anew with MiXCR; each CDR3 protein has one entry. These V and J calls are TCRdb output, not the study's own analysis. The table has around 250,000 distinct CDR3 sequences, about 18% seen once. The same specimen was also included in a second study, on T cells in Graves' hyperthyroidism and ophthalmopathy.

This chain uses TRBV19 with TRBJ2-6; TRBD2 might be the D (6 bases). The sample consisted of peripheral blood mononuclear cells (PBMCs), taken at new diagnosis, from a patient treated with antithyroid drugs. The sequence came from a woman in her twenties or thirties with Graves disease. This chain's CDR3 is CASSIEGYRGTGANVLTF. The CDR3 bases are TGTGCCAGTAGTATAGAGGGGTACCGGGGGACTGGGGCCAACGTCCTGACTTTC.